Below, one T cell receptor (beta chain) is given with its context. The sample originates from a study of blood T cell repertoires in COVID-19. Study as a whole: The United States, Italy and Spain provided the acute and convalescent COVID-19 samples.

The germline V gene encodes CDR1 MGHDK and CDR2 SYGVNS. The CDR3 has 12 residues. V was clipped by 6 bases and J by 7 bases, with 12 bases between them. Authors' analysis steps: Estimates of nucleated cell counts were drawn from the amplification of reference gene primers. Generated by immunoSEQ multiplex PCR, the TCRdb table keeps only in-frame clones and is missing some. The V and J calls and clone size are taken from that table; D and trimming were inferred from the DNA. The sample shows 200,000 to 250,000 clones, roughly 86% of them seen only once. The sequence was obtained from a woman aged 55-75 years with acute or convalescent COVID-19. The material sequenced was peripheral blood. The J gene is TRBJ2-5, the V gene TRBV25-1; D is undetermined. Written as DNA, the CDR3 is TGTGCCAGCAGGGAAGGTACGGGGACCCAGTACTTC. It is translated as CASREGTGTQYF.